A selection of T cell receptor beta chains follows, all from one sample in a study of blood T cells in healthy people across ages. MiXCR, run by TCRdb on the 5' RACE reads, gives a single entry per CDR3 protein. The sample holds some 1,500,000 distinct CDR3 sequences, approximately 43% seen once. The sequenced sample was blood. The receptors originated from a young woman in good health. The CDR3 runs from the conserved cysteine through the conserved F or W. D genes are given only for firm matches. Some rows mark clone size as missing; the rest say once, few, many or name a class of expanded clone.

abundance,d_gene,v_gene,j_gene,CDR3aa,CDR3nt
-,TRBD1,TRBV29-1,TRBJ1-4,CSVEVGQGGEKLFF,TGCAGCGTTGAGGTGGGACAGGGAGGAGAAAAACTGTTTTTT
-,-,TRBV20-1,TRBJ2-1,CSAREPGKPNNEQFF,TGCAGTGCTAGAGAGCCGGGTAAGCCGAACAATGAGCAGTTCTTC
-,TRBD1,TRBV5-1,TRBJ1-2,CASSWDRGAGYTF,TGCGCCAGCAGCTGGGACAGGGGGGCTGGCTACACCTTC
-,-,TRBV20-1,TRBJ2-1,CSAFRGQDNEQFF,TGCAGTGCTTTCAGGGGTCAAGACAATGAGCAGTTCTTC
-,TRBD2,TRBV7-2,TRBJ2-3,CASSLWTSGRVGTDTQYF,TGTGCCAGCAGCCTTTGGACTAGCGGGAGAGTAGGGACAGATACGCAGTATTTT
-,-,TRBV15,TRBJ2-5,CATSRDRGLQETQYF,TGTGCCACCAGCAGAGATCGGGGCCTCCAAGAGACCCAGTACTTC
few,TRBD1,TRBV5-1,TRBJ1-1,CASSRDSYEAFF,TGCGCCAGCAGCAGGGACAGTTATGAAGCTTTCTTT
-,-,TRBV11-3,TRBJ2-1,CASSSQALDTEQFF,TGTGCCAGCAGCTCCCAAGCCCTGGACACTGAGCAGTTCTTC
-,-,TRBV27,TRBJ2-7,CASSVKSYNEQYF,TGTGCCAGCAGTGTAAAGTCCTACAATGAGCAGTACTTC
few,TRBD1,TRBV9,TRBJ2-5,CASSVGGTEQETQYF,TGTGCCAGCAGCGTAGGGGGGACAGAACAAGAGACCCAGTACTTC
-,-,TRBV5-1,TRBJ2-3,CASSLTGLGTGHTQYF,TGCGCCAGCAGCTTGACCGGACTGGGCACCGGCCATACGCAGTATTTT
many,-,TRBV4-1,TRBJ2-3,CASSLRLGADTQYF,TGCGCCAGCAGCCTCAGACTCGGGGCAGATACGCAGTATTTT
-,TRBD2,TRBV6-2/TRBV6-3,TRBJ2-3,CASRPRPLAGHTDTQYF,TGTGCCAGCAGACCCCGACCCCTAGCGGGGCACACAGATACGCAGTATTTT